These T cell receptor beta chains were read from a single sample in a study of blood T cell repertoires in COVID-19. Sequencing used immunoSEQ multiplex PCR; TCRdb keeps in-frame clones, though not all of them. The sample contains about 280,000 clones, 70% to 90% of which appear only once. The material sequenced was peripheral blood. All receptors come from a middle-aged man with active or convalescent COVID-19. CDR3s include the opening cysteine and the closing phenylalanine or tryptophan. Fields, in order: V gene, J gene, clone size, D gene, CDR3 protein, CDR3 DNA. A D gene is named only where the DNA matches it firmly. The listing skips clone size in some rows; elsewhere it reads once, few, many or a size class.

>TRBV7-2|TRBJ1-1|NA|NA
CASSLMTAGDTEAFF
TGTGCCAGCAGCTTAATGACAGCTGGGGACACTGAAGCTTTCTTT
>TRBV5-5|TRBJ1-3|NA|TRBD1
CASSSTGAHSGNTIYF
TGTGCCAGCAGCAGTACAGGGGCCCACTCTGGAAACACCATATATTTT
>TRBV6-1|TRBJ1-5|NA|NA
CASSEASSYQPQHF
TGTGCCAGCAGTGAAGCGAGTTCCTATCAGCCCCAGCATTTT
>TRBV24-1|TRBJ2-2|once|TRBD2
CATSGTSGSPGELFF
TGTGCCACCAGTGGAACTAGCGGGAGCCCCGGGGAGCTGTTTTTT
>TRBV6-1|TRBJ1-5|few|TRBD1
CASSEVPRGNQPQHF
TGTGCCAGCAGTGAAGTGCCCAGGGGGAATCAGCCCCAGCATTTT
>TRBV19|TRBJ1-5|NA|NA
CASMPQGPHGQPQHF
TGTGCCAGTATGCCACAGGGCCCTCACGGTCAGCCCCAGCATTTT
>TRBV12-5|TRBJ2-2|NA|NA
CASGLIYPNTGELFF
TGTGCTAGTGGTTTGATCTACCCGAACACCGGGGAGCTGTTTTTT
>TRBV9|TRBJ2-1|few|TRBD1
CASSVRDSHSYNEQFF
TGTGCCAGCAGCGTGAGGGACAGTCACTCCTACAATGAGCAGTTCTTC
>TRBV7-3|TRBJ2-3|NA|NA
CASSLAGTSTDTQYF
TGTGCCAGCAGCTTAGCAGGGACTAGCACAGATACGCAGTATTTT
>TRBV7-9|TRBJ1-3|NA|NA
CASSSAEGRGNTIYF
TGTGCCAGCAGCTCCGCGGAGGGCAGGGGAAACACCATATATTTT
>TRBV2|TRBJ1-2|NA|NA
CASSEAGGFNGYTF
TGTGCCAGCAGTGAAGCTGGGGGCTTTAACGGCTACACCTTC
>TRBV4-1|TRBJ2-2|NA|TRBD2
CASSPSLAGSTGELFF
TGCGCCAGCAGCCCTAGCTTAGCGGGAAGCACCGGGGAGCTGTTTTTT
>TRBV7-6|TRBJ2-2|NA|TRBD1
CASSRGQTNTGELFF
TGTGCCAGCAGCCGGGGACAGACGAACACCGGGGAGCTGTTTTTT
>TRBV2|TRBJ2-7|NA|TRBD1
CASRGDSRSLYEQYF
TGTGCCAGCAGAGGGGACAGCCGATCGTTGTACGAGCAGTACTTC
>TRBV28|TRBJ2-7|NA|TRBD1
CASSPMGQGASYEQYF
TGTGCCAGCAGTCCCATGGGACAGGGGGCTAGTTACGAGCAGTACTTC
>TRBV6-5|TRBJ2-7|NA|TRBD1
CASSSRDRERLQYF
TGTGCCAGCAGTTCCCGCGACAGGGAGCGATTGCAGTACTTC
>TRBV5-1|TRBJ2-3|NA|NA
CASSPDLSGNVHTQYF
TGCGCCAGCAGCCCCGATTTAAGCGGCAATGTTCATACGCAGTATTTT
>TRBV24-1|TRBJ2-7|NA|TRBD2
CATSVLHRLAGDRHEQYF
TGTGCCACCAGTGTCCTCCATCGGCTAGCGGGGGATAGACACGAGCAGTACTTC
>TRBV19|TRBJ2-1|NA|TRBD2
CASSQRDPRSSEQFF
TGTGCCAGTAGCCAGCGGGATCCCCGGTCCAGTGAGCAGTTCTTC
>TRBV7-9|TRBJ1-4|NA|TRBD1
CASSLGQATNEKLFF
TGTGCCAGCAGCTTGGGACAGGCAACTAATGAAAAACTGTTTTTT
>TRBV2|TRBJ1-2|NA|NA
CASSLDINYGYTF
TGTGCCAGCAGTTTGGACATTAACTATGGCTACACCTTC
>TRBV11-2|TRBJ2-7|NA|TRBD2
CASRGYVGLAGADEQYF
TGTGCCAGCCGGGGGTACGTCGGACTAGCGGGAGCTGACGAGCAGTACTTC
>TRBV18|TRBJ1-1|NA|NA
CASSRNRDTEAFF
TGTGCCAGCTCCAGAAACAGGGACACTGAAGCTTTCTTT
>TRBV30|TRBJ1-2|NA|TRBD1
CAWSLTGGAYGYTF
TGTGCCTGGAGTCTGACAGGGGGCGCTTATGGCTACACCTTC
>TRBV5-1|TRBJ2-5|NA|NA
CASSLVTPQETQYF
TGCGCCAGCAGCTTGGTTACACCCCAAGAGACCCAGTACTTC
>TRBV3-1/TRBV3-2|TRBJ2-1|NA|TRBD2
CASSLVAGPYNEQFF
TGTGCCAGCAGCCTGGTAGCGGGACCATACAATGAGCAGTTCTTC
>TRBV25-1|TRBJ1-3|NA|NA
CASSESGWVSGNTIYF
TGTGCCAGCAGTGAATCAGGTTGGGTCTCTGGAAACACCATATATTTT
>TRBV5-5|TRBJ1-5|NA|NA
CASSPGGVILDQPQHF
TGTGCCAGCAGCCCGGGGGGAGTCATCCTAGATCAGCCCCAGCATTTT
>TRBV19|TRBJ1-5|NA|NA
CASKQDGGPNQPQHF
TGTGCCAGTAAACAGGACGGGGGGCCCAATCAGCCCCAGCATTTT
>TRBV6-1|TRBJ1-1|NA|NA
CASSEAYAGPGKTEAFF
TGTGCCAGCAGTGAAGCATACGCTGGTCCAGGGAAGACTGAAGCTTTCTTT
>TRBV18|TRBJ1-1|few|NA
CASSPGSNTEAFF
TGTGCCAGCTCACCCGGGTCCAACACTGAAGCTTTCTTT
>TRBV9|TRBJ2-7|once|TRBD2
CASSRSGGVENEQYF
TGTGCCAGCAGCCGTAGCGGGGGGGTCGAAAACGAGCAGTACTTC
>TRBV7-9|TRBJ2-2|once|NA
CASSLEGGELFF
TGTGCCAGCAGCTTGGAGGGCGGGGAGCTGTTTTTT
>TRBV30|TRBJ2-1|few|NA
CAWSFPGLMAADEQFF
TGTGCCTGGAGTTTCCCGGGACTGATGGCTGCGGATGAGCAGTTCTTC
>TRBV5-1|TRBJ2-3|few|TRBD1
CASSLEGQGSTDTQYF
TGCGCCAGCAGCTTGGAGGGACAGGGGAGCACAGATACGCAGTATTTT
>TRBV6-6|TRBJ1-2|NA|NA
CASRGDGTLGGYTF
TGTGCCAGCAGAGGGGACGGGACTCTGGGAGGCTACACCTTC
>TRBV11-2|TRBJ2-2|NA|NA
CASSFFDGGGELFF
TGTGCCAGCAGCTTCTTTGATGGCGGCGGGGAGCTGTTTTTT
>TRBV5-1|TRBJ1-6|NA|NA
CASSPGHLESPLHF
TGCGCCAGCAGCCCGGGTCACTTGGAGTCACCCCTCCACTTT
>TRBV7-2|TRBJ1-5|NA|NA
CASSLEGTRGSQPQHF
TGTGCCAGCAGCTTAGAGGGGACAAGGGGTAGTCAGCCCCAGCATTTT
>TRBV6-5|TRBJ2-2|NA|TRBD2
CASNRLANTGELFF
TGTGCCAGTAACCGACTAGCCAACACCGGGGAGCTGTTTTTT